This passage covers 24 T cell receptor beta chains from one sample sequenced in a study of blood T cells in healthy people across ages. Through a sample-barcoded 5' primer and a J-beta primer mix, a second PCR was run for about 7 to 12 cycles. TCRdb reprocessed the 5' RACE reads via MiXCR and lists one record per CDR3 protein. The sample lists roughly 800,000 distinct CDR3 sequences, about 55% occurring once. Sequenced input: blood. The receptors derive from a man of 80 years or more in good health.

In this sample, this clonotype turned up a few times. V and J are TRBV20-1 and TRBJ2-1; 11 bases map to TRBD2. The germline gives CDR1 DFQATT, CDR2 SNEGSKA (reference sequence). V lost 2 bases and J lost 0; bases outside the gene matches: 9. There are 18 residues in the CDR3. The CDR3 spells CSARMGLAEHNSYNEQFF. The CDR3 DNA follows: TGCAGTGCTAGAATGGGACTAGCGGAGCACAACTCCTACAATGAGCAGTTCTTC.

The V and J genes are TRBV4-1 and TRBJ2-1; 9 bases agree with TRBD2. CDR3 length equals 16 residues. Germline CDR1 reads MGHRA; CDR2 reads YSYEKL. Germline trimming cut 4 bases from V and 5 bases from J; bases unmatched to any gene: 9. This CDR3 reads CASSRMTSGTHNEQFF. DNA of the CDR3: TGCGCCAGCAGCCGTATGACTAGCGGAACACACAATGAGCAGTTCTTC.

V is TRBV7-9 and J is TRBJ2-1; weak D call: TRBD1 (6 bases). CDR1 is SEHNR, CDR2 FQNEAQ, per germline (reference sequence). The CDR3 length is 16 residues. V lost 3 bases, J lost 0 bases, and 12 bases lay in between. This CDR3 reads CASSFETGISYNEQFF. The CDR3 nucleotides read TGTGCCAGCAGCTTTGAGACAGGAATCTCCTACAATGAGCAGTTCTTC.

The chain combines TRBV7-9 with TRBJ2-1; D gene unclear. The CDR3 is made up of 13 amino acids. Trimming removed 7 bases from V and 3 bases from J, with 10 bases in between. In germline, CDR1 is SEHNR, CDR2 FQNEAQ (reference sequence). The CDR3 DNA follows: TGTGCCAGCACCGACCGGGTCTACAATGAGCAGTTCTTC. This encodes CASTDRVYNEQFF. Looking up the rest from reference TRBV7-9 and TRBJ2-1 gives the full variable domain: DTGVSQNPRHKITKRGQNVTFRCDPISEHNRLYWYRQTLGQGPEFLTYFQNEAQLEKSRLLSDRFSAERPKGSFSTLEIQRTEQGDSAMYLCASTDRVYNEQFFGPGTRLTVL.

The chain recombines TRBV5-1 with TRBJ2-7; D could derive from TRBD1 or TRBD2 (6 bases each). Looked up from germline, CDR1 is SGHRS and CDR2 is YFSETQ. The ends were cut back, 1 base at V and 6 bases at J, with 14 bases in the middle. There are 14 residues in the CDR3. The CDR3 sequence: CASSLPYGGGEQYF. CDR3 DNA sequence: TGCGCCAGCAGCTTGCCCTACGGGGGCGGCGAGCAGTACTTC.

The chain is built from TRBV20-1 and TRBJ2-3, with TRBD2 matching 9 bases. In germline, CDR1 is DFQATT, CDR2 SNEGSKA (reference sequence). This CDR3 is 15 amino acids long. J was trimmed by 5 bases and V by 5 bases; bases with no gene match: 11. The CDR3 region has the DNA TGCAGTGCTCGTTTCGCGGGAGGGCCAGGAGATACGCAGTATTTT. Amino acids: CSARFAGGPGDTQYF.

This clonotype is a singleton in its sample. V gene TRBV5-1 combines with J gene TRBJ2-5; 9 bases map to TRBD1. Germline CDR1 SGHRS, CDR2 YFSETQ. V was clipped by 0 bases and J by 4 bases; unmatched bases: 7. The CDR3 length is 16 residues. The CDR3 DNA reads as TGCGCCAGCAGCTTGGAGGGACAGGGAGCCGGAGAGACCCAGTACTTC. Its translation is CASSLEGQGAGETQYF.

The chain couples TRBV29-1 to TRBJ1-2; unclear D gene. Germline V gene lookup returns CDR1 SQVTM and CDR2 ANQGSEA. With 4 bases removed from V and 3 bases from J, the gap between germline ends came to 15 bases. This CDR3 comprises 14 residues. CDR3 region: CSVGAGKGHYGYTF. The CDR3, as DNA: TGCAGCGTTGGGGCCGGCAAGGGCCACTATGGCTACACCTTC.

The V and J genes are TRBV9 and TRBJ2-7, with D perhaps assigned TRBD1 or TRBD2 (5 bases each). The CDR3 runs to 14 residues. V lost 4 bases, J lost 1 base, and 12 bases lay in between. CDR1 SGDLS and CDR2 YYNGEE come from the germline V gene. The CDR3 nucleotides are TGTGCCAGCAGCCCAGAGGGACGGTCCTACGAGCAGTACTTC. It encodes CASSPEGRSYEQYF.

V gene TRBV29-1 combines with J gene TRBJ1-2, with D possibly TRBD1 on 6 matching bases. V dropped 5 bases and J dropped 7 bases, with 14 bases sitting between them. The V gene's germline CDR1 is SQVTM and CDR2 ANQGSEA. The CDR3 contains 12 residues. As DNA, the CDR3 is TGCAGCGTTCTTACAGGGTTCCTTGGCTACACCTTC. This encodes CSVLTGFLGYTF.

The V call is TRBV20-1, the J call TRBJ2-7, with D unclear. The V end lost 2 bases, the J end lost 0 bases, and 8 bases lay between the germline ends. Germline loops: CDR1 DFQATT, CDR2 SNEGSKA (reference sequence). This CDR3 spans 13 amino acids. The CDR3 here is CSARRVSSYEQYF. Written as DNA, the CDR3 is TGCAGTGCTAGAAGGGTGTCCTCCTACGAGCAGTACTTC.

The chain combines TRBV5-1 with TRBJ2-1; 13 nucleotides line up with TRBD2. The CDR3 is 19 residues long. V was pared by 2 bases and J by 0 bases, with 8 bases of the junction left unmatched. CDR1 and CDR2 from the germline V gene are SGHRS and YFSETQ. The CDR3 region has the DNA TGCGCCAGCAGCTTCCAGGGACTAGCGGGGTTTAGCTCCTACAATGAGCAGTTCTTC. This gives the protein CASSFQGLAGFSSYNEQFF.

Only a few counts were recorded for this clonotype. The V gene is TRBV24-1, the J gene TRBJ2-3; 8 nucleotides agree with TRBD1. V was clipped by 4 bases and J by 14 bases; unmatched bases: 10. The CDR3 spans 13 residues. Germline V gene lookup returns CDR1 KGHDR and CDR2 SFDVKD. CDR3 protein: CATSEGTGVYAYF. CDR3 sequence (DNA): TGTGCCACCAGTGAGGGGACAGGCGTATACGCGTATTTT.

V and J are TRBV5-1 and TRBJ2-1; possible D gene TRBD2, 5 bases. This CDR3 is built from 14 residues. CDR1 SGHRS and CDR2 YFSETQ come from the germline V gene. V lost 2 bases and J lost 10, with 16 bases in between. CDR3 loop: CASSFGLTAEEQFF. The DNA for the CDR3 is TGCGCCAGCAGCTTCGGACTTACTGCCGAGGAGCAGTTCTTC.

To note about this clonotype: The germline gene is not matched at one end of the junction; a read error may be the cause. The rearrangement joins TRBV5-1 to TRBJ2-3, with 7 bases identical to TRBD2. The CDR3 loop spans 15 amino acids. Per the germline V gene, CDR1 is SGHRS and CDR2 is YFSETQ. CDR3 nucleotides: TGCGCCAGCAGCTTGGCAGCGGGGCGCACAGGTACGCAGTATTTT. Amino acids: CASSLAAGRTGTQYF.

The chain joins TRBV27 to TRBJ2-1; TRBD2 is a possible D gene (7 bases). Trimming stripped 1 base from V and 0 bases from J, with 16 bases between. This CDR3 spans 18 amino acids. CDR1 is MNHEY, CDR2 SMNVEV, per germline (reference sequence). For the CDR3, the DNA is TGTGCCAGCAGTTTATTAAGGCTAGCGGACAGCTCCTACAATGAGCAGTTCTTC. It is translated as CASSLLRLADSSYNEQFF.

This chain connects TRBV19 to TRBJ2-6; 7 positions agree with TRBD1. This CDR3 contains 16 residues. V lost 4 bases and J lost 0; bases outside the gene matches: 3. Germline V CDR1 and CDR2: LNHDA, SQIVND (reference sequence). CDR3 nucleotide sequence: TGTGCCAGTAGTAACAGGGGACCCTCTGGGGCCAACGTCCTGACTTTC. As protein: CASSNRGPSGANVLTF.

The CDR3 loop reads CSVLTGGSYEQYF. CDR3 nucleotide sequence: TGCAGCGTTTTAACAGGGGGCTCCTACGAGCAGTACTTC. The genes are TRBV29-1 and TRBJ2-7; 8 nucleotides agree with TRBD1. With 5 bases clipped from V and 0 bases from J, the junction kept 3 bases outside the gene matches. Germline V gene sequence: CDR1 SQVTM, CDR2 ANQGSEA. The CDR3 length is 13 residues.

This clonotype was detected a few times. One end of the junction is discordant with germline, which a read error may explain. The chain has TRBV19 and TRBJ2-6; D assignment may be TRBD1 or TRBD2 (6 bases each). The CDR3 has 16 amino acids. Per the germline V gene, CDR1 is LNHDA and CDR2 is SQIVND (reference sequence). In nucleotides, the CDR3 is TGCCAGGGGCGGGGATTTCCCCCTGTTGGGGCCAACGTCCTGACTTTC. Protein: CQGRGFPPVGANVLTF.

The chain carries TRBV2 and TRBJ2-4, with 11 bases lining up with TRBD1. The assigned J gene may be wrong: the sequence end matches TRBJ2-7 better. CDR1 is SNHLY, CDR2 FYNNEI, per germline. This CDR3 is 14 amino acids long. CDR3 sequence reads: CASGRDRGDHEQYF. The CDR3 DNA sequence: TGTGCCAGCGGCCGGGACAGGGGGGACCACGAGCAGTACTTC.

V gene TRBV7-2 combines with J gene TRBJ2-3; 9 bases match TRBD2. After removal of 5 bases from V and 8 bases from J, the junction contained 5 bases not matched to a gene. Germline V gene lookup returns CDR1 SGHTA and CDR2 FQGNSA. The CDR3 extends over 13 amino acids. In DNA, the CDR3 is TGTGCCAGCAGCATACCGGGACTAGCTACGCAGTATTTT. It codes for CASSIPGLATQYF.

The CDR3 sequence: CASSTGAVLTYEQYF. The DNA of the CDR3 is TGTGCCAGCTCGACAGGTGCAGTTTTAACCTACGAGCAGTACTTC. The rearrangement joins TRBV7-3 to TRBJ2-7; a possible D gene is TRBD1 (6 bases). Germline V gives CDR1 SGHTA, CDR2 FQGTGA. V was pared by 8 bases and J by 2 bases, with 19 bases between. This CDR3 is 15 amino acids long.

V gene TRBV25-1 combines with J gene TRBJ1-5; D gene ambiguous. Germline V gene sequence: CDR1 MGHDK, CDR2 SYGVNS. V lost 1 base to trimming and J lost 5 bases, with 3 bases between them. This CDR3 is 12 amino acids long. The CDR3 sequence: CASSESDQPQHF. The DNA for the CDR3 is TGTGCCAGCAGTGAATCAGATCAGCCCCAGCATTTT.

This chain connects TRBV27 to TRBJ1-2; 10 bases line up with TRBD1. The length of the CDR3 is 13 residues. CDR1 is MNHEY, CDR2 SMNVEV, per germline (reference sequence). Losses at the gene ends were 7 bases for V and 7 bases for J; bases not matched to a gene: 6. CDR3 in DNA: TGTGCCAGCACCGGACAGGGGGACTCTGGCTACACCTTC. This translates into CASTGQGDSGYTF.